The 4 T cell receptor beta chains below all came from one sample that was sequenced in a study of T cell responses to AZD1222 COVID-19 vaccine. Sequencing used immunoSEQ multiplex PCR; TCRdb keeps in-frame clones, though not all of them. The sample holds about 79,000 clones, 80% seen once. The sequenced sample was peripheral blood, obtained on day 0 of AZD1222 vaccination. These TCRs come from an adult in good health.

The rearrangement joins TRBV6-5 to TRBJ1-5; D is uncertain. The CDR3 spans 15 residues. Germline V gene data show CDR1 as MNHEY and CDR2 as SVGAGI. Trimming cost V 2 bases and J 0 bases, with 8 bases left between them. CDR3 amino acids: CASSYRANSNQPQHF. DNA of the CDR3: TGTGCCAGCAGTTACAGGGCTAATAGCAATCAGCCCCAGCATTTT.

The V call is TRBV5-5, the J call TRBJ2-7; possible D gene TRBD1, 5 bases. The V gene lost 2 bases and the J gene lost 0 bases, with 15 bases spanning the gap. Germline-derived CDR1 and CDR2 are SGHKS and YYEKEE (reference sequence). This CDR3 spans 16 amino acids. The CDR3 DNA follows: TGTGCCAGCAGCTTTTTCCTTCGGACAACCTCCTACGAGCAGTACTTC. Translation: CASSFFLRTTSYEQYF.

The chain couples TRBV6-5 to TRBJ1-5; 7 bases line up with TRBD1. This CDR3 is built from 15 residues. The V segment lost 6 bases and the J segment 7 bases; nucleotides outside the gene matches: 12. Germline CDR1 MNHEY, CDR2 SVGAGI. The CDR3 nucleotides are TGTGCCAGCAGCATCGGAACAGGGGTAGGGCAGCCCCAGCATTTT. Protein product: CASSIGTGVGQPQHF.

V gene TRBV6-1 combines with J gene TRBJ1-5, with D possibly TRBD1 on 5 matching bases. From germline, CDR1 is MNHNS and CDR2 SASEGT. V gave up 3 bases and J gave up 1 base, with 25 bases separating them. This CDR3 is built from 20 residues. The CDR3 spells CASSDQPRPIGAGSNQPQHF. Here the CDR3 DNA reads TGTGCCAGCAGTGACCAACCCAGACCGATCGGGGCTGGCAGCAATCAGCCCCAGCATTTT.